These 21 T cell receptor beta chains were sequenced from one sample in a study of blood T cell repertoires in COVID-19. Some clones are missing from TCRdb's copy, which holds only in-frame ones; the method was immunoSEQ multiplex PCR. Seen here are roughly 250,000 clones, about 87% observed once, and the top ten hold around 3.5%. The material sequenced was peripheral blood. These receptors were taken from a woman aged 40 to 49 with acute or convalescent COVID-19.

A single count supports this clone. V is TRBV14 and J is TRBJ1-2, with D perhaps matching TRBD1 (6 bases). The CDR3 length is 14 residues. From germline, CDR1 is SGHDN and CDR2 FVKESK. Trimming removed 1 base from V and 4 bases from J, with 10 bases in between. CDR3 in amino acids: CASSQVPGVYGYTF. CDR3 sequence (DNA): TGTGCCAGCAGCCAAGTCCCAGGGGTCTATGGCTACACCTTC. The full variable domain, in which reference TRBV14 and TRBJ1-2 provide the parts outside the CDR3, is EAGVTQFPSHSVIEKGQTVTLRCDPISGHDNLYWYRRVMGKEIKFLLHFVKESKQDESGMPNNRFLAERTGGTYSTLKVQPAELEDSGVYFCASSQVPGVYGYTFGSGTRLTVV.

This chain uses TRBV5-4 with TRBJ2-5, with D perhaps matching TRBD2 (5 bases). Germline V gene sequence: CDR1 SGHNT, CDR2 YYREEE (reference sequence). The germline V and J ends were trimmed by 1 base and 2 bases, with 27 bases remaining between them. This CDR3 region has 20 residues. CDR3 sequence reads: CASSLYQAYIRTQHQETQYF. CDR3 in DNA: TGTGCCAGCAGCTTGTATCAAGCCTACATACGGACTCAGCATCAAGAGACCCAGTACTTC.

The rearrangement joins TRBV1 to TRBJ2-5; TRBD2, the D gene given by the table, was not confirmed from the DNA. TRBV1 is given as a pseudogene. The CDR3 has 16 residues. The CDR3 sequence: CTSSQDDRAGKETQYF. CDR3 nucleotide sequence: TGCACCAGCAGCCAAGATGATCGAGCGGGGAAAGAGACCCAGTACTTC.

This clone came up once. V usage is TRBV2 and J usage is TRBJ1-2, with a weak D call TRBD1 (6 bases). V lost 6 bases, J lost 2 bases, and 7 bases lay in between. Germline CDR1 is SNHLY and CDR2 is FYNNEI. This CDR3 is 12 amino acids long. CDR3 loop: CASRDSNYGYTF. The DNA of the CDR3 is TGTGCCAGCAGGGACAGCAACTATGGCTACACCTTC.

This clone has a single count. The chain carries TRBV7-2 and TRBJ1-6; TRBD1 might be the D (5 bases). CDR1 is SGHTA and CDR2 is FQGNSA in the germline V gene. The CDR3 has 16 amino acids. Trimming stripped 3 bases from V and 7 bases from J, with 16 bases between. CDR3 DNA sequence: TGTGCCAGCAGCTTTCTGGGGCCAACGAAAAATTCACCCCTCCACTTT. Translating it yields CASSFLGPTKNSPLHF.

The chain combines TRBV5-1 with TRBJ2-5; tentatively, D is TRBD1 (5 bases). CDR1 and CDR2 (germline): SGHRS, YFSETQ. V was cut by 3 bases and J by 6 bases, with 18 bases left in between. The CDR3 length is 15 residues. Written as DNA, the CDR3 is TGCGCCAGCAGCTCCACCCCGACAGAGCCGAAGACCCAGTACTTC. Its protein product is CASSSTPTEPKTQYF.

This sequence joins TRBV4-1 and TRBJ2-6; no clear D gene. V lost 4 bases and J lost 1, with 8 bases in between. The germline V gene has CDR1 MGHRA and CDR2 YSYEKL. This CDR3 has 15 residues. The CDR3 bases are TGCGCCAGCAGCCCCTACAGTTCTGGGGCCAACGTCCTGACTTTC. It translates to CASSPYSSGANVLTF.

The V and J genes are TRBV5-6 and TRBJ1-2, with D uncertain. CDR1 and CDR2 (germline): SGHDT, YYEEEE. The V gene lost 4 bases and the J gene lost 5 bases, with 12 bases spanning the gap. The CDR3 extends over 13 amino acids. The CDR3 nucleotides are TGTGCCAGCAGCGACGACAATGGGTATGGCTACACCTTC. Protein product: CASSDDNGYGYTF. The variable domain in full, completed from reference TRBV5-6 and TRBJ1-2, reads DAGVTQSPTHLIKTRGQQVTLRCSPKSGHDTVSWYQQALGQGPQFIFQYYEEEERQRGNFPDRFSGHQFPNYSSELNVNALLLGDSALYLCASSDDNGYGYTFGSGTRLTVV.

The chain combines TRBV7-8 with TRBJ2-7, with D perhaps TRBD1 (5 bases). Germline V gene data show CDR1 as SGHVS and CDR2 as FQNEAQ. Trimming took off 5 bases at V and 2 bases at J, with 13 bases between the two ends. CDR3 size: 14 residues. CDR3 region: CASSVSRVAYEQYV. In nucleotides, the CDR3 is TGTGCCAGCAGCGTGAGCAGGGTTGCCTACGAGCAGTACGTC.

The chain combines TRBV4-1 with TRBJ1-2; D remains ambiguous. The germline V gene has CDR1 MGHRA and CDR2 YSYEKL. The CDR3 is 11 amino acids. V lost 1 base and J 14 bases, leaving 11 bases between the germline ends. This chain's CDR3 is CASSQGEGPTF. The CDR3, as DNA: TGCGCCAGCAGCCAAGGTGAGGGTCCTACCTTC.

The genes are TRBV6-4 and TRBJ2-2; D remains ambiguous. Germline CDR1 is MRHNA and CDR2 is SNTAGT. The CDR3 is 13 amino acids. Trimming took 3 bases from V and 6 from J, leaving 8 bases between them. CDR3 amino acids: CASSEKAAGELFF. CDR3 coding DNA: TGTGCCAGCAGTGAGAAGGCGGCCGGGGAGCTGTTTTTT.

The V and J genes are TRBV27 and TRBJ2-2, with 8 bases aligning to TRBD2. Looked up from germline, CDR1 is MNHEY and CDR2 is SMNVEV (reference sequence). The CDR3 extends over 14 amino acids. Trimming cost V 3 bases and J 6 bases; bases outside gene matches: 3. The CDR3 sequence: CASSFSGGSGELFF. DNA for the CDR3: TGTGCCAGCAGTTTTTCGGGGGGGTCCGGGGAGCTGTTTTTT.

The chain is built from TRBV2 and TRBJ2-2; 10 bases are a match to TRBD1. Germline CDR1 reads SNHLY; CDR2 reads FYNNEI. Trimming took 5 bases from V and 7 from J; bases not matched to a gene: 7. The CDR3 sequence is 15 residues long. The CDR3 loop reads CASSSRTGGNGELFF. The CDR3 DNA reads as TGTGCCAGCAGTTCCCGGACAGGGGGTAACGGGGAGCTGTTTTTT.

The chain couples TRBV5-6 to TRBJ1-1; a weak D match, TRBD1 (6 bases). Germline lookup yields CDR1 SGHDT and CDR2 YYEEEE. The CDR3 loop spans 15 amino acids. Trimming pared 4 bases from V and 1 base from J, leaving 14 bases between. The CDR3, as DNA: TGTGCCAGCAGCCCGACCGTCAGGGGGAACACTGAAGCTTTCTTT. Translating gives CASSPTVRGNTEAFF.

The chain is built from TRBV7-3 and TRBJ2-1; 9 nucleotides align to TRBD2. Germline V gene sequence: CDR1 SGHTA, CDR2 FQGTGA. The junction had 13 bases not matched to a gene; V was cut back by 5 bases and J by 8 bases. The CDR3 runs to 16 residues. DNA for the CDR3: TGTGCCAGCAGCCCCGCGGCTAGCGGGGCCTCGGATGAGCAGTTCTTC. This gives the protein CASSPAASGASDEQFF.

The rearrangement joins TRBV2 to TRBJ2-6; no firm D call. V shed 3 bases and J shed 7 bases, with 7 bases lying between them. The CDR3 is 13 residues long. Per the germline V gene, CDR1 is SNHLY and CDR2 is FYNNEI. The CDR3 sequence: CASSEVRANVLTF. CDR3 nucleotide sequence: TGTGCCAGCAGTGAGGTTAGAGCCAACGTCCTGACTTTC.

The CDR3 sequence is CASSHFRQGLMADTQYF. The CDR3 bases are TGTGCCAGCAGCCATTTCAGGCAGGGGCTTATGGCAGATACGCAGTATTTT. The V call is TRBV3-1 (or the pseudogene TRBV3-2), the J call TRBJ2-3; weak D call: TRBD1 (6 bases). The germline CDR1 and CDR2 sequences are LGHDT and YNNKEL (reference sequence). V was cut by 3 bases and J by 4 bases, with 20 bases left in between. This CDR3 is 17 amino acids long.

The V call is TRBV4-1, the J call TRBJ1-5; no reliable D call. This CDR3 region has 15 residues. Germline CDR1 is MGHRA and CDR2 is YSYEKL. V was shortened by 0 bases and J by 3 bases, with 9 bases between the two germline ends. The CDR3 coding sequence is TGCGCCAGCAGCCAAGATAGGCAGGCCAATCAGCCCCAGCATTTT. Translation: CASSQDRQANQPQHF.

This clone was counted only a few times. The rearrangement joins TRBV7-6 to TRBJ2-5; tentative D call: TRBD2 (5 bases). The length of the CDR3 is 16 residues. Trimming left V 4 bases short and J 5 bases short, with 20 bases between. Germline lookup yields CDR1 SGHVS and CDR2 FNYEAQ. CDR3 coding DNA: TGTGCCAGCAGCTCGGGGAGAATCATAAGGCCGGAGACCCAGTACTTC. Its protein is CASSSGRIIRPETQYF. Filled out from reference TRBV7-6 and TRBJ2-5, the complete variable domain reads GAGVSQSPRYKVTKRGQDVALRCDPISGHVSLYWYRQALGQGPEFLTYFNYEAQQDKSGLPNDRFSAERPEGSISTLTIQRTEQRDSAMYRCASSSGRIIRPETQYFGPGTRLLVL.

The rearrangement uses TRBV28 and TRBJ1-1, with TRBD1 matching over 8 bases. CDR1 MDHEN and CDR2 SYDVKM come from the germline V gene. V was pared by 6 bases and J by 4 bases, with 7 bases of the junction left unmatched. The CDR3 covers 14 residues. The CDR3 is CASSRIDRGTEAFF. In DNA form, the CDR3 reads TGTGCCAGCAGCCGAATAGACAGGGGCACTGAAGCTTTCTTT.

This chain joins TRBV4-2 and TRBJ1-1, with TRBD1 as a possible D gene (5 bases). The CDR3 length is 13 residues. CDR1 LGHNA and CDR2 YNFKEQ come from the germline V gene. V was cut by 1 base and J by 7 bases, with 10 bases left in between. The CDR3 protein is CASSQGARVEAFF. CDR3 DNA sequence: TGTGCCAGCAGCCAAGGGGCCAGGGTTGAAGCTTTCTTT.